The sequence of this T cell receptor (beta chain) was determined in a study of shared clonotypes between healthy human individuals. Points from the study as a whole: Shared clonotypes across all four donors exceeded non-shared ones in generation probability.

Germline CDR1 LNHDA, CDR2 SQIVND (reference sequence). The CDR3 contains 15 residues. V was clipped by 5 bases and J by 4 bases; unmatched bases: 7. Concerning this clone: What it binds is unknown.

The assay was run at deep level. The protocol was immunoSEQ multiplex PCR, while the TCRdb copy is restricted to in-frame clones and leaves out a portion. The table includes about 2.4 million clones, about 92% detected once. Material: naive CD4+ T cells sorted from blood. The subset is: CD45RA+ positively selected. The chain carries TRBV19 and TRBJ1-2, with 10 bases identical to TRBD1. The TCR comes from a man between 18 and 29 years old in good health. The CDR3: CASSVSTGGAYGYTF. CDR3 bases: TGTGCCAGTAGTGTATCGACAGGGGGCGCCTATGGCTACACCTTC.